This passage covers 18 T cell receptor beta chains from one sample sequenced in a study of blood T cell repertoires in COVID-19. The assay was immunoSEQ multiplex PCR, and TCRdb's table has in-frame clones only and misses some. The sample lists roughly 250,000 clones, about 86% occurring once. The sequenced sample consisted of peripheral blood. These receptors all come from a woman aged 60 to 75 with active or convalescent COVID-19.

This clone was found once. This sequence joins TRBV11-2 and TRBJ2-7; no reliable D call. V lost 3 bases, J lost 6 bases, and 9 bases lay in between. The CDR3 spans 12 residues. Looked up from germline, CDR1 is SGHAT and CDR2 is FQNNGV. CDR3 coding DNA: TGTGCCAGCAGCTTTATTGAGCGCGAGCAGTACTTC. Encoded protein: CASSFIEREQYF.

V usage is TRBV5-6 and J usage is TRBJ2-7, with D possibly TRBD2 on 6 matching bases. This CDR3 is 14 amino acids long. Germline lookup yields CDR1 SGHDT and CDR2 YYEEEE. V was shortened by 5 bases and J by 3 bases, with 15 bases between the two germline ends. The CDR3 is CASSIPEGFYEQYF. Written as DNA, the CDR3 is TGTGCCAGCAGTATCCCGGAGGGGTTCTACGAGCAGTACTTC.

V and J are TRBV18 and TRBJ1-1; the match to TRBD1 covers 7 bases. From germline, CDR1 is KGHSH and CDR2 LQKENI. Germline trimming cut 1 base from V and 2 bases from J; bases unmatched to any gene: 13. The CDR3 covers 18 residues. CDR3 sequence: CASSPLLYLRDSNTEAFF. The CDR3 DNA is TGTGCCAGCTCACCACTTCTGTATCTTAGGGACAGCAACACTGAAGCTTTCTTT.

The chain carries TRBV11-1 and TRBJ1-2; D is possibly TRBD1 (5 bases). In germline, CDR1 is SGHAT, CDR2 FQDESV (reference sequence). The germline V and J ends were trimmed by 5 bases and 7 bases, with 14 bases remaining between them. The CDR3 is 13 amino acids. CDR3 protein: CASSPNQGSGYTF. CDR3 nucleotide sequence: TGTGCCAGCAGCCCGAACCAGGGAAGTGGCTACACCTTC.

This chain's CDR3 is CASSLSKGFGSPLHF. In DNA, the CDR3 is TGTGCCAGCAGCTTGAGTAAGGGGTTCGGATCACCCCTCCACTTT. The rearrangement uses TRBV7-8 and TRBJ1-6; D may be TRBD1 (5 bases). The CDR3 length is 15 residues. The germline CDR1 and CDR2 sequences are SGHVS and FQNEAQ. V shed 3 bases and J shed 10 bases, with 16 bases lying between them.

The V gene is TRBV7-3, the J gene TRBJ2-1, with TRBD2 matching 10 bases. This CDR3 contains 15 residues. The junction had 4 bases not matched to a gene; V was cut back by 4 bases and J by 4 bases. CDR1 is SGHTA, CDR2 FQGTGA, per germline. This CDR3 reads CASSSAGGTYNEQFF. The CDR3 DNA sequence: TGTGCCAGCAGCTCAGCGGGGGGGACTTACAATGAGCAGTTCTTC.

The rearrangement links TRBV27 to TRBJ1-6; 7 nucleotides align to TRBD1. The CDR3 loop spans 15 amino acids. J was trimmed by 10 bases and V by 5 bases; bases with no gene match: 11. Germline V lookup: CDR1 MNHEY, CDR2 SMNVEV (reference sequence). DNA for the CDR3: TGTGCCAGCAGTCCGCACGACAGGGTAGACTCACCCCTCCACTTT. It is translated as CASSPHDRVDSPLHF.

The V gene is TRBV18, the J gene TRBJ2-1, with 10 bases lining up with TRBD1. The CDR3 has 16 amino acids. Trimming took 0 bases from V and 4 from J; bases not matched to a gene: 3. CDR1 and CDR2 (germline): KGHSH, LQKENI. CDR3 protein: CASSPPGDRGYNEQFF. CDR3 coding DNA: TGTGCCAGCTCACCACCGGGGGACAGGGGATACAATGAGCAGTTCTTC.

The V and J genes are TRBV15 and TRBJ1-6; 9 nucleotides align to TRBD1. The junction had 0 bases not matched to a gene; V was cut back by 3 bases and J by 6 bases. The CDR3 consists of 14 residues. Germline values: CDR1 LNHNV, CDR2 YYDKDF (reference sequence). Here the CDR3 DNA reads TGTGCCACCAGCAGGGGACAGGGTAATTCACCCCTCCACTTT. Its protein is CATSRGQGNSPLHF. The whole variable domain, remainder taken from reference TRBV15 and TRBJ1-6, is DAMVIQNPRYQVTQFGKPVTLSCSQTLNHNVMYWYQQKSSQAPKLLFHYYDKDFNNEADTPDNFQSRRPNTSFCFLDIRSPGLGDTAMYLCATSRGQGNSPLHFGNGTRLTVT.

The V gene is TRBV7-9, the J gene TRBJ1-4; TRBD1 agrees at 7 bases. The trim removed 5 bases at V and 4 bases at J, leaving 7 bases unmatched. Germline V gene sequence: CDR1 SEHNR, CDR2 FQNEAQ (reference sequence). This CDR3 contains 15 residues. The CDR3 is CASSPTGTDNEKLFF. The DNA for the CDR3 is TGTGCCAGCAGCCCCACCGGGACAGATAATGAAAAACTGTTTTTT.

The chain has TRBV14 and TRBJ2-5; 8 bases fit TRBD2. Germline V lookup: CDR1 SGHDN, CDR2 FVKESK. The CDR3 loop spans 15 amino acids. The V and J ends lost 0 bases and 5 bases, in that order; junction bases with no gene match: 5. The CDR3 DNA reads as TGTGCCAGCAGCCAAGAGCGGGGGGTTTTGGAGACCCAGTACTTC. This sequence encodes CASSQERGVLETQYF.

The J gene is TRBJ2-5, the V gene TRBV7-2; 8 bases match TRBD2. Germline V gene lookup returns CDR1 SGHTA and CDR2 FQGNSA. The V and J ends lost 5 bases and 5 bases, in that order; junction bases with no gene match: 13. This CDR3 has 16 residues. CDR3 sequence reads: CASSRSSGGPRETQYF. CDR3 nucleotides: TGTGCCAGCAGCCGCTCCTCGGGGGGGCCTAGGGAGACCCAGTACTTC.

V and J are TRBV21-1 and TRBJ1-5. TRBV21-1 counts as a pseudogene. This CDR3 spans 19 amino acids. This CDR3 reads CASSSLGGNSARSNQPQHF. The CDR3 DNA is TGTGCCAGCAGCTCCTTGGGGGGGAACAGTGCCCGAAGCAATCAGCCCCAGCATTTT.

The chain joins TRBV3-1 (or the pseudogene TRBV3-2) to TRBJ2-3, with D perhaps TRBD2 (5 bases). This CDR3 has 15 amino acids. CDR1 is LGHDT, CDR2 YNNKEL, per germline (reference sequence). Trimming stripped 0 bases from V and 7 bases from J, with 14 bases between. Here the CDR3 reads CASSQEARTAYTQYF. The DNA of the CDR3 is TGTGCCAGCAGCCAAGAAGCTCGGACTGCCTATACGCAGTATTTT.

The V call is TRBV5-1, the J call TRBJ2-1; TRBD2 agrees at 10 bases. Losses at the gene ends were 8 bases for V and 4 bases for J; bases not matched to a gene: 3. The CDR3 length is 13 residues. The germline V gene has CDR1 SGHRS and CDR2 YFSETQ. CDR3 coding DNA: TGCGCCAGTGGGGGACTAGCGTACAATGAGCAGTTCTTC. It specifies CASGGLAYNEQFF.

CDR3 loop: CASSGLGQVKENTIYF. The CDR3 DNA reads as TGTGCCAGTAGTGGATTAGGACAGGTCAAGGAGAACACCATATATTTT. The chain links TRBV19 to TRBJ1-3; 7 positions agree with TRBD1. This CDR3 has 16 residues. The V and J ends lost 5 bases and 7 bases, in that order; junction bases with no gene match: 14. From germline, CDR1 is LNHDA and CDR2 SQIVND (reference sequence).

The CDR3 sequence is CASSLGPGQTYNEQFF. As DNA, the CDR3 is TGCGCCAGCAGCTTGGGGCCGGGACAAACCTACAATGAGCAGTTCTTC. The rearrangement joins TRBV5-1 to TRBJ2-1; possibly TRBD1 for D (6 bases). V gave up 0 bases and J gave up 2 bases, with 12 bases separating them. Germline loops: CDR1 SGHRS, CDR2 YFSETQ. CDR3 length: 16 amino acids.

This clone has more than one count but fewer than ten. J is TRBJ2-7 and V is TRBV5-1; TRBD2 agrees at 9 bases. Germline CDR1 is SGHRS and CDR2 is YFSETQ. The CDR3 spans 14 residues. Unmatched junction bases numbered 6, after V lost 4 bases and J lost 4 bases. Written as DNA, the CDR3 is TGCGCCAGCAGCGAGGGACTAGCTAAGTACGAGCAGTACTTC. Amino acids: CASSEGLAKYEQYF.